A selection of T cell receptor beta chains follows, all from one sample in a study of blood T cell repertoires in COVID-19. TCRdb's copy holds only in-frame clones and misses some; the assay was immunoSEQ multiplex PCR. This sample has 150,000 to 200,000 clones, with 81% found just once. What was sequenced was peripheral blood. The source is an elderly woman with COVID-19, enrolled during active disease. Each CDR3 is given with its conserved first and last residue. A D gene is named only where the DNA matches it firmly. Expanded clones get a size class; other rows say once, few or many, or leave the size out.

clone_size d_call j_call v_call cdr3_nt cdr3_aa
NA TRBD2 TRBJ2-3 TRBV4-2 TGTGCCAGCAGCCTCGGACTAGCGGGGGGCACTAGCACAGATACGCAGTATTTT CASSLGLAGGTSTDTQYF
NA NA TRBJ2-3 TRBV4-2 TGTGCCAGCAGCCAAGTATTAGGGGGAGGGCCAGATACGCAGTATTTT CASSQVLGGGPDTQYF
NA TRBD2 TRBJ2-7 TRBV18 TGTGCCAGCTCACTGACTAGCGCCTCCTACGAGCAGTACTTC CASSLTSASYEQYF
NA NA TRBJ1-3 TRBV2 TGTGCCAGTAAAGCAAGCGACGGCTCTGGAAACACCATATATTTT CASKASDGSGNTIYF
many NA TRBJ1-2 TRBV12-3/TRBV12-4 TGTGCCAGCCGTGAAGGGGTCGGCTACACCTTC CASREGVGYTF
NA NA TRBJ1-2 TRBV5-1 TGCGCCAGCAGCTTGGTATGGGGGGGCCGGGATTTTCACTATGGCTACACCTTC CASSLVWGGRDFHYGYTF
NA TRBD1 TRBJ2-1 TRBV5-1 TGCGCCAGCAGCTTCGGGACAGGGGGATACAATGAGCAGTTCTTC CASSFGTGGYNEQFF
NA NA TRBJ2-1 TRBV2 TGTGCCAGCAGTGAAAATATAAATGAGCAGTTCTTC CASSENINEQFF
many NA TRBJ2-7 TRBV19 TGTGCCAGTAGTAGTACCCCGGGGATGGGCGAGCAGTACTTC CASSSTPGMGEQYF
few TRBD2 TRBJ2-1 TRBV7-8 TGTGCCAGCAGCTTAGGTTTACTAGCGGGGGGTTACAATGAGCAGTTCTTC CASSLGLLAGGYNEQFF
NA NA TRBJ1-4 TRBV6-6 TGTGCCAGCAGTTATCGGGCTAATGAAAAACTGTTTTTT CASSYRANEKLFF
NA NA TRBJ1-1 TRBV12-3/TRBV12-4 TGTGCCAGCAGTGCCGAGGTGAACACTGAAGCTTTCTTT CASSAEVNTEAFF
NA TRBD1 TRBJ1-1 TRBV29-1 TGCAGCGTTGCGGGACAGGGCACTGAAGCTTTCTTT CSVAGQGTEAFF
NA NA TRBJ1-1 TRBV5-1 TGCGCCAGCAGCTTCTCTGACGGGTACACTGAAGCTTTCTTT CASSFSDGYTEAFF
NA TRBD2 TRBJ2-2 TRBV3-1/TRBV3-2 TGTGCCAGCAGCCAACCCACAGGACTAGCGGATTACACCGGGGAGCTGTTTTTT CASSQPTGLADYTGELFF
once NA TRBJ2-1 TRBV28 TGTGCCAGCAGTGCTTATAGCTCCTACAATGAGCAGTTCTTC CASSAYSSYNEQFF
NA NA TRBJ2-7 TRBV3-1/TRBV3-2 TGTGCCAGCAGCCAAGTAAGAAACAGGGATTTCTCCTACGAGCAGTACTTC CASSQVRNRDFSYEQYF
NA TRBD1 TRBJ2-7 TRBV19 TGTGCCAGTAGTATTTCGGGACAGGGGTTATACGAGCAGTACTTC CASSISGQGLYEQYF
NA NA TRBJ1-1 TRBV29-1 TGCAGCGTGGGGCGTCAGGGTGGGACTGAAGCTTTCTTT CSVGRQGGTEAFF
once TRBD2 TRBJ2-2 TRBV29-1 TGCAGCGGCCGGACTAGCGGGGGAGCCGGGGAGCTGTTTTTT CSGRTSGGAGELFF
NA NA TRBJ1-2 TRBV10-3 TGTGCCATCGGCCTGCGGCAGGGGTTGAATTATGGCTACACCTTC CAIGLRQGLNYGYTF
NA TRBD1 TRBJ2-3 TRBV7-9 TGTGCCAGCAGCTTGGACAGGGGGGCAGATACGCAGTATTTT CASSLDRGADTQYF
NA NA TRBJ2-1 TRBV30 TGTGCCTGGTCGCCGGGCAGGGGTTATGAGCAGTTCTTC CAWSPGRGYEQFF
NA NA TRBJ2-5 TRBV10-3 TGTGCCACCCGCTGGGTACAGGAAGGCCAAGAGACCCAGTACTTC CATRWVQEGQETQYF